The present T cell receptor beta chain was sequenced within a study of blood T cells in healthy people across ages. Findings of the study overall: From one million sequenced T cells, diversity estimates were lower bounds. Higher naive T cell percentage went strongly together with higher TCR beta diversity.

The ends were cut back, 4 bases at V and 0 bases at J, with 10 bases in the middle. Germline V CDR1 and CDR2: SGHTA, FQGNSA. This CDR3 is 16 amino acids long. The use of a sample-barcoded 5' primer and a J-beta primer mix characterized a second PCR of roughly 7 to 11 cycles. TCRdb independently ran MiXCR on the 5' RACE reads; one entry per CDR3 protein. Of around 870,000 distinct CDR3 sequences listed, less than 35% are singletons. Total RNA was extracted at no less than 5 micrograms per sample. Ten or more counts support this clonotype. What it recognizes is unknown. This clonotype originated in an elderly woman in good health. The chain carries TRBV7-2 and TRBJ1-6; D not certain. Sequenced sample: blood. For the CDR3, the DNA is TGTGCCAGCAGCTCGCGGCTAGGCTCCTATAATTCACCCCTCCACTTT. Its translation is CASSSRLGSYNSPLHF.